This TCR beta chain was profiled in a study of blood T cells in healthy people across ages. Turning to this clonotype: Its target is unknown.

Study-wide results and limits: Diversity figures based on one million T cells were deemed too low. Both higher diversity and more naive CD4+ cells marked long-lived donors when set against aged donors. The fall in TCR beta diversity per million T cells was roughly linear with age.

Samples each had at least 6 micrograms of total RNA extracted. Through a sample-barcoded 5' primer and a J-beta primer mix, a second PCR was run for roughly 7 to 12 cycles. TCRdb reprocessed the 5' RACE reads via MiXCR and lists one record per CDR3 protein. The top ten hold approximately 20% of the sample, which has 920,000 or so distinct CDR3 sequences, more than 35% seen once. This CDR3 spans 12 amino acids. CDR1 and CDR2 from the germline V gene are DFQATT and SNEGSKA (reference sequence). Trimming cost V 7 bases and J 4 bases, with 12 bases left between them. The specimen was blood. The clonotype comes from a woman aged 55 to 70 in good health. The chain uses TRBV20-1 and TRBJ2-3, with D possibly being TRBD1 or TRBD2 (5 bases each). CDR3 protein: CSVPGTSDTQYF. For the CDR3, the DNA is TGCAGTGTTCCCGGGACCTCAGATACGCAGTATTTT.